This TCR beta chain was recorded in a study of T cell responses to AZD1222 COVID-19 vaccine. Remarks on this clone: The antigen is undetermined.

Broader study findings: Baseline seropositivity characterized only 5 or 6 AZD1222 recipients.

Germline V gene data show CDR1 as SGHRS and CDR2 as YFSETQ. The ends lost 2 bases at V and 4 bases at J; junction bases unmatched: 3. This CDR3 contains 14 residues. Assay used: immunoSEQ multiplex PCR; TCRdb lists only in-frame clones, some missing. This table holds 130,000 or so clones, around 92% found once. The sequence was obtained from an adult in good health. The V call is TRBV5-1, the J call TRBJ2-5; 9 bases are a match to TRBD1. The sample was peripheral blood, taken on day 0 of AZD1222 vaccination. Here the CDR3 reads CASSFTGGRETQYF. CDR3 nucleotides: TGCGCCAGCAGCTTTACAGGGGGCAGAGAGACCCAGTACTTC. Full variable domain (remainder filled in from reference TRBV5-1 and TRBJ2-5): KAGVTQTPRYLIKTRGQQVTLSCSPISGHRSVSWYQQTPGQGLQFLFEYFSETQRNKGNFPGRFSGRQFSNSRSEMNVSTLELGDSALYLCASSFTGGRETQYFGPGTRLLVL.